The present T cell receptor (beta chain) was sequenced within a study of blood T cell repertoires in COVID-19. Authors' analysis steps: Using reference gene primer amplification, nucleated cell counts were estimated. The protocol was immunoSEQ multiplex PCR, while the TCRdb copy is restricted to in-frame clones and leaves out a portion. V, J and clone size are those of that table, while D and trimming were read from the DNA. Among 40,000 to 50,000 clones, around 83% were seen once, and the ten largest hold around 60%. Germline V gives CDR1 MNHEY, CDR2 SVGEGT. This CDR3 is 16 amino acids long. The V and J ends lost 4 bases and 3 bases, in that order; junction bases with no gene match: 11.

The receptor comes from a man aged 65 to 85 with acute or convalescent COVID-19. This chain uses TRBV6-2 or TRBV6-3 with TRBJ2-7; 8 bases line up with TRBD1. Source material: peripheral blood. The CDR3 spells CASSLMVGTGYYEQYF. CDR3 coding DNA: TGTGCCAGCAGTTTAATGGTTGGGACAGGATACTACGAGCAGTACTTC.